This entry is about one TCR beta chain. This record belongs to a study of blood T cell repertoires in COVID-19. Profiling relied on immunoSEQ multiplex PCR, and the TCRdb table lists in-frame clones only, not all of them. The top ten clones hold 16% of a sample with fewer than 120,000 clones, roughly 82% of them seen once. The CDR3 length is 11 residues. Germline V lookup: CDR1 SGHAT, CDR2 FQDESV (reference sequence). V was pared by 5 bases and J by 12 bases, with 6 bases of the junction left unmatched. The chain joins TRBV11-1 to TRBJ1-1; 7 bases align to TRBD1. The sequenced sample consisted of peripheral blood. The TCR sequence derives from a woman in her sixties with acute or convalescent COVID-19. The CDR3 spells CASSIDRVPFF. The CDR3 nucleotides read TGTGCCAGCAGCATTGACAGGGTGCCTTTCTTT.